This T cell receptor beta chain derives from a study of cytomegalovirus exposure and HLA in healthy donors. Study summary: Within an early data release were about 90 million unique TCRs drawn from HLA-typed donors. Broader study findings: For most TCR beta V segments, an earlier analysis put the productive rate at about 87% or about 30% of the time. The authors later linked a missense DCLRE1C variant to TCR beta V- and J-gene trimming.

This PCR relied on a set of 60 Vbeta primers and 13 Jbeta primers. TCRdb's table, derived via immunoSEQ multiplex PCR, lists solely in-frame clones and lacks some. The data contain under 120,000 clones, 70% to 80% of them singletons. This clone was picked up a small number of times. Its specificity is not known. Germline V gives CDR1 MNHNS, CDR2 SASEGT. The length of the CDR3 is 14 residues. V lost 4 bases and J 5 bases, leaving 14 bases between the germline ends. The TCR sequence derives from a female donor in good health and CMV-seropositive. The chain carries TRBV6-1 and TRBJ1-2, with a weak D call TRBD1 (5 bases). Source material: PBMCs. The CDR3 here is CASSVLQGFYGYTF. CDR3 sequence (DNA): TGTGCCAGCAGTGTTCTCCAGGGTTTTTATGGCTACACCTTC.